This TCR beta chain was identified in a study of cytomegalovirus exposure and HLA in healthy donors. Study conclusions and caveats: Highest at DRB1 and lowest at HLA-C, TCR association rates differed among HLA loci in a later analysis. Some TCR beta chains (roughly 160 of them) were listed as cytomegalovirus-associated. Productive status was seen about 90% or about 30% of the time for most TCR beta V segments in an earlier analysis.

PCR involved 60 Vbeta and 13 Jbeta primers. Libraries were prepared by immunoSEQ multiplex PCR; TCRdb keeps only in-frame clonotypes and omits some of them. Its table lists about 82,000 clones. The CDR3 is made up of 14 amino acids. V was clipped by 3 bases and J by 2 bases, with 9 bases between them. Germline V gene sequence: CDR1 KGHSH, CDR2 LQKENI. Worth noting for this clone: Its antigen is unknown.

The receptor was isolated from a woman aged 30 to 39 in good health and CMV-seronegative. V usage is TRBV18 and J usage is TRBJ2-3, with D perhaps TRBD1 (6 bases). The source material was PBMCs. CDR3 nucleotide sequence: TGTGCCAGCTCACCGGGGACAACCACAGATACGCAGTATTTT. It is translated as CASSPGTTTDTQYF.